This TCR beta chain was captured in a study of lymphopenia after photon versus proton radiotherapy. Notes on this clone: Its specificity is not known.

Only in-frame clones appear in the TCRdb table, and some are missing; sequencing was by immunoSEQ multiplex PCR. The profile covers around 30,000 clones, with about 88% appearing a single time and about 6.6% taken by the ten largest. Points from the study as a whole: Relative stability marked proton patients; photon patients lost diversity and naive cells. A bigger post-nadir fall in TCR diversity correlated inversely with survival time in deceased patients.

The V gene's germline CDR1 is ENHRY and CDR2 SYGVKD. CDR3 length: 18 amino acids. V lost 2 bases, J lost 2 bases, and 11 bases stayed unmatched. This specimen consisted of peripheral blood, obtained from a patient treated with proton-based radiotherapy. The genes are TRBV10-3 and TRBJ1-3, with 8 positions matching TRBD1. The clonotype comes from a woman in her 70s with pancreatic cancer. Some clones in this sample may be carry-over from other donors' samples. In nucleotides, the CDR3 is TGTGCCATCAGTGAGCCCCATCTAGACAGGGGAGCTGGAAACACCATATATTTT. Translation: CAISEPHLDRGAGNTIYF.